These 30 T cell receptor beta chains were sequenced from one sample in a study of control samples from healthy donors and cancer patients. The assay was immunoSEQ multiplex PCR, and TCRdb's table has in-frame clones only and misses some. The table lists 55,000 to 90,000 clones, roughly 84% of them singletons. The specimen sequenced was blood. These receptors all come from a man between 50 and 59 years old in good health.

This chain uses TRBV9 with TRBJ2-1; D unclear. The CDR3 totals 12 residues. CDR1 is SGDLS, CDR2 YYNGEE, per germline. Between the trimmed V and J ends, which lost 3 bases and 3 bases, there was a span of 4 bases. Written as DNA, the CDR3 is TGTGCCAGCAGCGCCGACTACAATGAGCAGTTCTTC. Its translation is CASSADYNEQFF.

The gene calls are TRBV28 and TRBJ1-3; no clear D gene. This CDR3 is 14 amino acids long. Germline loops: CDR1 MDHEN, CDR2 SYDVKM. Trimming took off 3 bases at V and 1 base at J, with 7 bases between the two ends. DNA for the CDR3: TGTGCCAGCAGTTTCGATGCTTCTGGAAACACCATATATTTT. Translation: CASSFDASGNTIYF.

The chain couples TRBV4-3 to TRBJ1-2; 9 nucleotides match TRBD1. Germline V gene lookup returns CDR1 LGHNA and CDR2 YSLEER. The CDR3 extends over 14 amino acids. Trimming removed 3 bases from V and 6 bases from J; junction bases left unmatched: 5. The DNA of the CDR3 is TGCGCCAGCAGCCAGGACAGGGGCACCCATGGCTACACCTTC. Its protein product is CASSQDRGTHGYTF.

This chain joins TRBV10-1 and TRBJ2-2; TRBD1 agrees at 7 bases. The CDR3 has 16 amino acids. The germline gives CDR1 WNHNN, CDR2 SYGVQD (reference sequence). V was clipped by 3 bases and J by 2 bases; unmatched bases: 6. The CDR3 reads CASSDLQGLNTGELFF. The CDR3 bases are TGCGCCAGCAGTGATCTACAGGGGCTCAACACCGGGGAGCTGTTTTTT.

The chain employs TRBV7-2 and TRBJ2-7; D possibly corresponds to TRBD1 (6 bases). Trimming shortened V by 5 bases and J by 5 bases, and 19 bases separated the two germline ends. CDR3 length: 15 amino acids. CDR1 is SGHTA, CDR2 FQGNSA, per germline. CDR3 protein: CASSPPDRSAHEQYF. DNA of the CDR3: TGTGCCAGCAGCCCCCCAGACAGGAGCGCCCACGAGCAGTACTTC. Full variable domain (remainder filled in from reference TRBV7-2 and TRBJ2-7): GAGVSQSPSNKVTEKGKDVELRCDPISGHTALYWYRQSLGQGLEFLIYFQGNSAPDKSGLPSDRFSAERTGGSVSTLTIQRTQQEDSAVYLCASSPPDRSAHEQYFGPGTRLTVT.

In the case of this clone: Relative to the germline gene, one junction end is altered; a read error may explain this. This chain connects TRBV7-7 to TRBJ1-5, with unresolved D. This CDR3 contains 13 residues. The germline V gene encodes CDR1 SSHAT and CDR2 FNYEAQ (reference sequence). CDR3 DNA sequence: TGTGCTAGCAGCTTAGGATACAATCAGCCCCAGCATTTT. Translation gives CASSLGYNQPQHF.

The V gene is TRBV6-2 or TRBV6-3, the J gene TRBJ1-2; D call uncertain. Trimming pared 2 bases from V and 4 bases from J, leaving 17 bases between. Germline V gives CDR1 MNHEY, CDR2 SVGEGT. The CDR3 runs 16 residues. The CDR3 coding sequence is TGTGCCAGCAGTTACCCACCTCGCCAGGAACGCTATGGCTACACCTTC. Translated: CASSYPPRQERYGYTF.

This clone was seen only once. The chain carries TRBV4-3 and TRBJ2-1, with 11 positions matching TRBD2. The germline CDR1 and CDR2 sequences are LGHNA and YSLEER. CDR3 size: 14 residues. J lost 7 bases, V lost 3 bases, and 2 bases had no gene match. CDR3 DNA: TGCGCCAGCAGCCAGGGACTAGCGGATAATGAGCAGTTCTTC. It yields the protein CASSQGLADNEQFF.

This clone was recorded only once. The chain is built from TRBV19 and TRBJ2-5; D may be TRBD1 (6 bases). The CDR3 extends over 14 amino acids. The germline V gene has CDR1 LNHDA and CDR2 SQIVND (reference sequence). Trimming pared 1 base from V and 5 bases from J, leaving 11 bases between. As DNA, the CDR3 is TGTGCCAGTAGTATAGGAGGGGGTCAGGAGACCCAGTACTTC. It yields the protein CASSIGGGQETQYF.

CDR3 DNA sequence: TGTGCCAGCAGTTCAGGGACATTCTATAGCACAGATACGCAGTATTTT. Translating it yields CASSSGTFYSTDTQYF. V usage is TRBV28 and J usage is TRBJ2-3; D perhaps matches TRBD1 (6 bases). In germline, CDR1 is MDHEN, CDR2 SYDVKM. V was cut by 4 bases and J by 0 bases, with 14 bases left in between. The CDR3 length is 16 residues.

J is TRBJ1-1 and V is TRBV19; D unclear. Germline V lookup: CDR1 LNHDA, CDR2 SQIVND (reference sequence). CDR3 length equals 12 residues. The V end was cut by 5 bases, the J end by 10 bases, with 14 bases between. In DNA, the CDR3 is TGTGCCAGTAGTCTTGGACTGACTAGAGCTTTCTTT. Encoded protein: CASSLGLTRAFF.

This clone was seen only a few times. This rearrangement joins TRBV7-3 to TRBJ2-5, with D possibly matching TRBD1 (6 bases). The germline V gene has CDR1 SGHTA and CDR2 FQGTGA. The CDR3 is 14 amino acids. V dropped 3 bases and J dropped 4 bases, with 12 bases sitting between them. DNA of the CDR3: TGTGCCAGCAGCTTGGGACACAAATCAGAGACCCAGTACTTC. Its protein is CASSLGHKSETQYF.

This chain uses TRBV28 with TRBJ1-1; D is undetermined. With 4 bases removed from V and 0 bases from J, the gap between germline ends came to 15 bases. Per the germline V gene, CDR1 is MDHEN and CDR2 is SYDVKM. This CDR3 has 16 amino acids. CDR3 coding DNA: TGTGCCAGCAGTTCCATAGGACTGGGGATGAACACTGAAGCTTTCTTT. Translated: CASSSIGLGMNTEAFF. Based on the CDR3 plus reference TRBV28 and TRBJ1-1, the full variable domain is DVKVTQSSRYLVKRTGEKVFLECVQDMDHENMFWYRQDPGLGLRLIYFSYDVKMKEKGDIPEGYSVSREKKERFSLILESASTNQTSMYLCASSSIGLGMNTEAFFGQGTRLTVV.

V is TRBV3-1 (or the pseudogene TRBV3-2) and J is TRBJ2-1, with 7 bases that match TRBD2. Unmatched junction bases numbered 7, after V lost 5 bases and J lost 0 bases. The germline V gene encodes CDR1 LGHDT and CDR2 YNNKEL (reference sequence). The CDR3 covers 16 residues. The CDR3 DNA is TGTGCCAGCAGCTATGGAGCGGGGAGCTCCTACAATGAGCAGTTCTTC. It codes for CASSYGAGSSYNEQFF.

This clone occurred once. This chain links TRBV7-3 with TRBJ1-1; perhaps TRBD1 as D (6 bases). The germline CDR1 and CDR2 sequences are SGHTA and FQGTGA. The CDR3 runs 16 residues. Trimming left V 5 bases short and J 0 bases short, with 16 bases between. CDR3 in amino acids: CASSPLGHLMNTEAFF. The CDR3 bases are TGTGCCAGCAGCCCGTTGGGACACCTAATGAACACTGAAGCTTTCTTT.

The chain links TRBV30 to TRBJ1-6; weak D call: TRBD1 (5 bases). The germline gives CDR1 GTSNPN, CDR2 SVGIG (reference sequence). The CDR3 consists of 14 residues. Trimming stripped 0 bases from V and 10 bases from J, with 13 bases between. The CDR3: CAWSVGDLGSPLHF. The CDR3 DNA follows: TGTGCCTGGAGTGTTGGGGACCTAGGCTCACCCCTCCACTTT.

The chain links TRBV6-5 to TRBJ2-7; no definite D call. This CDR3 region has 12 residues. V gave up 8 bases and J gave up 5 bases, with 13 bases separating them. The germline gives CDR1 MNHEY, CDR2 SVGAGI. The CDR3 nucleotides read TGTGCCAGCTTCAGCCGCCCGGACGAGCAGTACTTC. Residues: CASFSRPDEQYF.

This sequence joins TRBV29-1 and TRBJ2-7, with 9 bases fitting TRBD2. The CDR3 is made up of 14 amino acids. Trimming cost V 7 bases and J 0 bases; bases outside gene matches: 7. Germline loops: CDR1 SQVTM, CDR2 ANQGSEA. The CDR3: CSAETSGSSYEQYF. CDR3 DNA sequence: TGCAGCGCCGAGACTAGCGGTAGCTCCTACGAGCAGTACTTC.

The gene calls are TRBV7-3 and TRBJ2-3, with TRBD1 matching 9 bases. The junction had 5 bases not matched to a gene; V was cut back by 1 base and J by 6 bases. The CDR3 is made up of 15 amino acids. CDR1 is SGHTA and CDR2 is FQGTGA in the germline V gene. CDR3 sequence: CASSLSGGQGDTQYF. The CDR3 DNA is TGTGCCAGCAGCTTAAGTGGGGGACAGGGCGATACGCAGTATTTT.

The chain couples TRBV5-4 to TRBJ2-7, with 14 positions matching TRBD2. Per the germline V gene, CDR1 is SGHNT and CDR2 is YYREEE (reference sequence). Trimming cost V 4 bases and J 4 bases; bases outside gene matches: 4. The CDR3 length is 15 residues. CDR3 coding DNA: TGTGCCAGCAGCCTAGGGACTAGCGGGAGTTACGAGCAGTACTTC. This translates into CASSLGTSGSYEQYF.

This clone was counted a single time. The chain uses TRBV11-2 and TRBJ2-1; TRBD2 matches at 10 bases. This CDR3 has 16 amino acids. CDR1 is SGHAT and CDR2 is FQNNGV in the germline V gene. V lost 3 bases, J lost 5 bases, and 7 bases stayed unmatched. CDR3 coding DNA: TGTGCCAGCAGCTTTGCCGGGACTAGCGTTAACAATGAGCAGTTCTTC. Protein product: CASSFAGTSVNNEQFF.

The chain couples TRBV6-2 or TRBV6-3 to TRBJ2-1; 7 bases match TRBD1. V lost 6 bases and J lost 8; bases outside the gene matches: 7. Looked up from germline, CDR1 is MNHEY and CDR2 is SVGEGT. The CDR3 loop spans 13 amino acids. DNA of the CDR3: TGTGCCAGCAGCGCAGGGGGATCCTATGAGCAGTTCTTC. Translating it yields CASSAGGSYEQFF.

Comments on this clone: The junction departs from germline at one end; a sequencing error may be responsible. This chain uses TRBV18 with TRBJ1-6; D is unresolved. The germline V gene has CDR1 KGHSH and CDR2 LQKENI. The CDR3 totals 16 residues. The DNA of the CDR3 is TGTGCCAGCTCACAGTTGCCAACCTCCCATAATTCACCCCTCCACTTT. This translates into CASSQLPTSHNSPLHF.

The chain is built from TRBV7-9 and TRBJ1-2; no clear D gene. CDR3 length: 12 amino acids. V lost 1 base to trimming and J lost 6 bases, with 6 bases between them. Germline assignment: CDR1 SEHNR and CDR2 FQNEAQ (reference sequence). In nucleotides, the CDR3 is TGTGCCAGCAGCTTAGGACTCGATGGCTACACCTTC. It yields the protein CASSLGLDGYTF. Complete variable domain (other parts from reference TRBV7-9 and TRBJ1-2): DTGVSQNPRHKITKRGQNVTFRCDPISEHNRLYWYRQTLGQGPEFLTYFQNEAQLEKSRLLSDRFSAERPKGSFSTLEIQRTEQGDSAMYLCASSLGLDGYTFGSGTRLTVV.

Here the CDR3 reads CASSQAGGLNGYTF. CDR3 coding DNA: TGTGCCAGCAGCCAAGCAGGGGGTCTGAATGGCTACACCTTC. V is TRBV3-1 (or the pseudogene TRBV3-2) and J is TRBJ1-2; 7 bases match TRBD1. Germline V lookup: CDR1 LGHDT, CDR2 YNNKEL (reference sequence). With 1 base clipped from V and 6 bases from J, the junction kept 5 bases outside the gene matches. The CDR3 covers 14 residues.

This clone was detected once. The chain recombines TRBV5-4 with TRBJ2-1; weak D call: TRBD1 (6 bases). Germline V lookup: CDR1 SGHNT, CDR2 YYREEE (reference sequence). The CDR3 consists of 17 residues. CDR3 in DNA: TGTGCGACCATTAACGAAGGGGGAAGTTTATCCTACAATGAGCAGTTCTTC. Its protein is CATINEGGSLSYNEQFF.

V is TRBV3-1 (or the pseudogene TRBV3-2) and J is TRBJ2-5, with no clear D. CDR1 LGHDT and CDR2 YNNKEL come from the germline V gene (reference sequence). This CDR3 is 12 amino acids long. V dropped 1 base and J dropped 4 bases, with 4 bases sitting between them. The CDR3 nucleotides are TGTGCCAGCAGCCAAGTCCGAGAGACCCAGTACTTC. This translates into CASSQVRETQYF.

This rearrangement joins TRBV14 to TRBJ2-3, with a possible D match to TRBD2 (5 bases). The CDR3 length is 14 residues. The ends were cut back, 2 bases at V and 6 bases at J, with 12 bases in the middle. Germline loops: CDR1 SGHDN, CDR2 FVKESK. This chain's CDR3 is CASSQRDYLDTQYF. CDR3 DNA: TGTGCCAGCAGCCAAAGAGACTATTTGGATACGCAGTATTTT.

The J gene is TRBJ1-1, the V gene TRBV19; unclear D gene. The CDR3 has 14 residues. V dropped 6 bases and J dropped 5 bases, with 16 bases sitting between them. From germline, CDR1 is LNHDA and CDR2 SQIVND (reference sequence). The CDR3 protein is CASSLRWGGTEAFF. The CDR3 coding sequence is TGTGCCAGTAGCCTCCGTTGGGGTGGTACTGAAGCTTTCTTT. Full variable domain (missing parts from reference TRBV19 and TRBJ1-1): DGGITQSPKYLFRKEGQNVTLSCEQNLNHDAMYWYRQDPGQGLRLIYYSQIVNDFQKGDIAEGYSVSREKKESFPLTVTSAQKNPTAFYLCASSLRWGGTEAFFGQGTRLTVV.

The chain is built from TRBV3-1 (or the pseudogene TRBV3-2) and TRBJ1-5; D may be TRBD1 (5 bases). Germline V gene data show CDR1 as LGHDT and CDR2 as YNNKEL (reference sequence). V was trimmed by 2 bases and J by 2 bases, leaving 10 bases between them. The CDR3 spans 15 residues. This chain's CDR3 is CASSQKGYGNQPQHF. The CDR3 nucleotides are TGTGCCAGCAGCCAAAAGGGGTATGGCAATCAGCCCCAGCATTTT.